This TCR beta chain was sequenced for a study of radiotherapy plus CTLA-4 blockade in lung cancer. This clone appeared a few times. The CDR3 spans 19 residues. The V end was cut by 1 base, the J end by 6 bases, with 24 bases between. CDR1 MGHRA and CDR2 YSYEKL come from the germline V gene. Measured with immunoSEQ multiplex PCR; TCRdb has only the in-frame clones, and not every one. The table records about 49,000 clones, 80% to 90% of them present only once. This clonotype originated in a human donor with non-small cell lung cancer whose response to radiotherapy plus ipilimumab could not be evaluated. The chain recombines TRBV4-1 with TRBJ1-4, with a weak D call TRBD1 (5 bases). Sample: peripheral blood, taken from a patient treated with radiotherapy plus ipilimumab. The CDR3 region is CASSQVGLGGRANHEKLFF. CDR3 DNA sequence: TGCGCCAGCAGCCAAGTGGGATTGGGGGGACGGGCCAATCATGAAAAACTGTTTTTT.